This T cell receptor beta chain was recovered during a study of T cell repertoires in cytomegalovirus infection (dated by TCRdb to 2018 to 2020). Regarding the research as a whole: Because public TCR beta signatures pointed to carriage of CMV infection together with the matching HLA type, the HLA type of each donor mattered for the analysis. Overall study results and their limits: Cumulative frequency of public TCR beta family members discriminated carriers of CMV infection plus the relevant HLA type in this cohort and an independent approximately 370-donor cohort. The ex vivo response was dominated by HLA-C-restricted CMV-specific TCR beta clonotypes, which also provided the single most frequent clonotype in two of eight donors.

The CDR3 goes from the cysteine to the phenylalanine over 17 residues. The retained sequence is limited to the CDR3, 51 bases, with the frame set at the first base. The germline V gene (reference sequence) specifies LNHDA as CDR1 and SQIVND as CDR2. Compared with germline, V lacks 4 bases and J lacks 3 bases; bases without a gene match: 9. Comments on this clonotype: It lacks a known antigen. Base qualities are not at hand, and no much larger clone is one base apart.

Sequenced using an Illumina HiSeq 1500. TCRdb trimmed the raw reads at Q25, called clones with MiXCR and kept productive beta chains. Each CDR3 protein gets just one entry, which takes the most common genes and DNA from the rows behind it. This sample holds about 300,000 distinct CDR3 sequences; about a tenth were observed only once. The ten biggest clones cover less than 3% of the sample. The origin of this receptor is a human donor in good health (CMV status not recorded). Some clones in this sample may be carry-over from other donors' samples. The chain couples TRBV19 to TRBJ2-6; a stretch of 7 junction bases matches TRBD2. Sequences were obtained from PBMCs. The DNA sequence reads TGTGCCAGTAGTAAAGACTCGGGGGGATATGGGGCCAACGTCCTGACTTTC. Its product reads: CASSKDSGGYGANVLTF.